These 18 T cell receptor beta chains share one sample of origin, sequenced in a study of PD-L1 blockade in urothelial cancer. Sequencing was performed with immunoSEQ multiplex PCR; in TCRdb, only in-frame clones are kept and a portion is missing. This sample has 55,000 or so clones, with 75% to 90% found just once. Sequences were derived from PBMCs, sampled around atezolizumab (anti-PD-L1) treatment. All receptors derive from a man aged 40-49 years with urothelial cancer.

The V and J genes are TRBV7-9 and TRBJ2-7; possibly TRBD2 for D (5 bases). From germline, CDR1 is SEHNR and CDR2 FQNEAQ (reference sequence). V dropped 5 bases and J dropped 3 bases, with 14 bases sitting between them. The length of the CDR3 is 14 residues. The CDR3 nucleotides are TGTGCCAGCAGCCCTAGGCCCCGGGACTACGAGCAGTACTTC. This sequence encodes CASSPRPRDYEQYF.

The gene calls are TRBV5-6 and TRBJ2-1; D might be TRBD1 (7 bases). The CDR3 is 14 residues long. V was shortened by 1 base and J by 10 bases, with 15 bases between the two germline ends. Germline CDR1 SGHDT, CDR2 YYEEEE. The CDR3 region is CASSLTIQGGEQFF. CDR3 sequence (DNA): TGTGCCAGCAGCTTGACCATTCAGGGGGGCGAGCAGTTCTTC.

The rearrangement links TRBV15 to TRBJ1-1, with D unclear. The CDR3 contains 16 residues. Germline V gene lookup returns CDR1 LNHNV and CDR2 YYDKDF (reference sequence). V lost 0 bases and J lost 1, with 12 bases in between. The CDR3 region is CATSRERGLANTEAFF. In nucleotides, the CDR3 is TGTGCCACCAGCAGAGAGCGTGGGCTGGCGAACACTGAAGCTTTCTTT.

This chain uses TRBV30 with TRBJ1-5; D ambiguous. The CDR3 is 13 amino acids. CDR1 and CDR2 (germline): GTSNPN, SVGIG (reference sequence). Between the trimmed V and J ends, which lost 1 base and 1 base, there was a span of 5 bases. CDR3: CAWSGASNQPQHF. CDR3 nucleotides: TGTGCCTGGAGTGGGGCGAGCAATCAGCCCCAGCATTTT.

This clone is a singleton in its sample. V and J are TRBV28 and TRBJ2-1, with D hard to call. Germline values: CDR1 MDHEN, CDR2 SYDVKM. This CDR3 comprises 14 residues. Trimming took off 2 bases at V and 6 bases at J, with 11 bases between the two ends. CDR3 nucleotides: TGTGCCAGCAGTTTAGCGGTCCGCCTCAATGAGCAGTTCTTC. Amino acids: CASSLAVRLNEQFF.

The J gene is TRBJ1-1, the V gene TRBV6-5, with a possible D match to TRBD1 (6 bases). Germline loops: CDR1 MNHEY, CDR2 SVGAGI. V shed 5 bases and J shed 2 bases, with 12 bases lying between them. CDR3 length: 14 residues. CDR3 residues: CASSRTAVNTEAFF. The CDR3, as DNA: TGTGCCAGCAGTCGGACAGCCGTTAACACTGAAGCTTTCTTT.

The chain joins TRBV18 to TRBJ1-1; a weak D match, TRBD1 (6 bases). Looked up from germline, CDR1 is KGHSH and CDR2 is LQKENI. Trimming took off 3 bases at V and 1 base at J, with 15 bases between the two ends. The CDR3 is 16 residues long. CDR3 sequence (DNA): TGTGCCAGCTCACCGATCTCGACAGGAACGAACACTGAAGCTTTCTTT. Protein product: CASSPISTGTNTEAFF.

V usage is TRBV6-1 and J usage is TRBJ2-5, with D perhaps TRBD1 (5 bases). Germline V gene lookup returns CDR1 MNHNS and CDR2 SASEGT. Trimming shortened V by 5 bases and J by 3 bases, and 13 bases separated the two germline ends. This CDR3 has 14 residues. This CDR3 is CASSFRTDKETQYF. CDR3 DNA: TGTGCCAGCAGTTTTAGGACGGACAAAGAGACCCAGTACTTC.

This rearrangement joins TRBV2 to TRBJ2-7; TRBD1 might be the D (5 bases). CDR1 is SNHLY and CDR2 is FYNNEI in the germline V gene. The V end lost 2 bases, the J end lost 1 base, and 9 bases lay between the germline ends. The CDR3 is made up of 14 amino acids. Written as DNA, the CDR3 is TGTGCCAGCAGTGAACAGGGAAGGTCCTACGAGCAGTACTTC. Amino acids: CASSEQGRSYEQYF.

This clone was observed a handful of times. V and J are TRBV10-1 and TRBJ2-2; weak D call: TRBD1 (5 bases). Germline CDR1 is WNHNN and CDR2 is SYGVQD (reference sequence). The CDR3 has 12 amino acids. V was shortened by 6 bases and J by 7 bases, with 9 bases between the two germline ends. The CDR3 DNA reads as TGCGCCAGCAGAGGGGTTGACGGGGAGCTGTTTTTT. It yields the protein CASRGVDGELFF.

The chain has TRBV6-5 and TRBJ1-5; D unresolved. CDR1 is MNHEY, CDR2 SVGAGI, per germline. The CDR3 contains 13 residues. The V and J ends lost 5 bases and 9 bases respectively, with 14 bases between them. The CDR3 nucleotides read TGTGCCAGCAGTCGAGGACTCGCGTCGCCCCAGCATTTT. Its translation is CASSRGLASPQHF.

The genes are TRBV19 and TRBJ2-1; D unclear. The V end lost 5 bases, the J end lost 8 bases, and 7 bases lay between the germline ends. Germline-derived CDR1 and CDR2 are LNHDA and SQIVND (reference sequence). This CDR3 spans 11 amino acids. CDR3 coding DNA: TGTGCCAGTAGTTTAGGAGATGAGCAGTTCTTC. This codes for CASSLGDEQFF.

The chain recombines TRBV6-6 with TRBJ2-7; possibly TRBD2 for D (6 bases). This CDR3 comprises 15 residues. Trimming stripped 8 bases from V and 2 bases from J, with 19 bases between. CDR1 is MNHNY and CDR2 is SVGAGI in the germline V gene (reference sequence). The CDR3: CASQEAGPRAYEQYF. CDR3 nucleotides: TGTGCCAGCCAGGAGGCGGGACCGCGCGCCTACGAGCAGTACTTC.

This chain joins TRBV10-1 and TRBJ1-2; D uncertain. The CDR3 consists of 11 residues. CDR1 and CDR2 (germline): WNHNN, SYGVQD (reference sequence). Trimming cost V 2 bases and J 5 bases, with 3 bases left between them. The CDR3 spells CASSEPYGYTF. CDR3 bases: TGCGCCAGCAGTGAGCCTTATGGCTACACCTTC.

The chain carries TRBV7-9 and TRBJ2-1, with 11 bases matching TRBD2. Germline CDR1 reads SEHNR; CDR2 reads FQNEAQ (reference sequence). V lost 5 bases, J lost 7 bases, and 10 bases stayed unmatched. CDR3 length: 16 amino acids. In DNA form, the CDR3 reads TGTGCCAGCAGCCAATATCCTAGCGGGAGGATGAATGAGCAGTTCTTC. It encodes CASSQYPSGRMNEQFF.

The chain carries TRBV19 and TRBJ2-5; a weak D match, TRBD2 (5 bases). The V end lost 3 bases, the J end lost 5 bases, and 16 bases lay between the germline ends. The germline V gene encodes CDR1 LNHDA and CDR2 SQIVND (reference sequence). CDR3 size: 15 residues. CDR3 in amino acids: CASSIEGAPGETQYF. The CDR3 DNA reads as TGTGCCAGTAGTATCGAGGGAGCGCCGGGGGAGACCCAGTACTTC.

The genes are TRBV4-3 and TRBJ2-7, with D tentatively TRBD2 (5 bases). The CDR3 totals 15 residues. Germline V gives CDR1 LGHNA, CDR2 YSLEER. Trimming pared 1 base from V and 2 bases from J, leaving 12 bases between. CDR3 amino acids: CASSQGAGPAYEQYF. CDR3 DNA: TGCGCCAGCAGCCAAGGGGCGGGCCCCGCCTACGAGCAGTACTTC.

The chain joins TRBV14 to TRBJ2-5, with TRBD1 matching 7 bases. Trimming removed 3 bases from V and 5 bases from J; junction bases left unmatched: 21. CDR1 and CDR2 from the germline V gene are SGHDN and FVKESK. The CDR3 is 19 amino acids. The CDR3 here is CASSQRTDRETGWRETQYF. The CDR3 nucleotides are TGTGCCAGCAGCCAGAGGACCGACAGGGAAACGGGATGGAGGGAGACCCAGTACTTC.